The 25 T cell receptor beta chains given below trace back to one sample, sequenced in a study of T cells in Graves' hyperthyroidism and ophthalmopathy. Amplification of TCR beta CDR3 regions was performed using RNA transcripts as template. TCR CDR3 regions were first amplified by RT-PCR with HTBI primers. MiXCR was run by TCRdb on the multiplex PCR reads, yielding one entry per CDR3 protein. The repertoire has a few hundred thousand distinct CDR3 sequences, about 20% of them found once; the top ten carry about a quarter. The specimen was blood. Every receptor here comes from a man between 18 and 29 years old with Graves' hyperthyroidism.

This clonotype was counted ten times or more. The V gene is TRBV12-3 or TRBV12-4, the J gene TRBJ1-2; no clear D gene. The CDR3 spans 14 residues. Between the trimmed V and J ends, which lost 5 bases and 2 bases, there was a span of 12 bases. The CDR3: CASSPGIGNYGYTF. The CDR3 DNA sequence: TGTGCCAGCAGTCCAGGAATCGGCAACTATGGCTACACCTTC.

In the case of this clonotype: A much larger clone sits a single nucleotide away, making a read error possible. The rearrangement joins TRBV6-1 to TRBJ2-5; TRBD1 matches at 8 bases. The length of the CDR3 is 12 residues. CDR1 and CDR2 from the germline V gene are MNHNS and SASEGT. In DNA, the CDR3 is TGTGCCTCAGACAGGGGAGGAGAGGCCCAGTACTTC. Translating gives CASDRGGEAQYF.

This chain joins TRBV15 and TRBJ2-5; D remains unclear. Germline CDR1 reads LNHNV; CDR2 reads YYDKDF (reference sequence). V lost 8 bases and J 5 bases, leaving 12 bases between the germline ends. This CDR3 comprises 12 residues. DNA of the CDR3: TGTGCCACCGGTCTAGGGTTCGAGACCCAGTACTTC. It translates to CATGLGFETQYF.

This rearrangement joins TRBV2 to TRBJ2-2, with 11 bases identical to TRBD2. Per germline, CDR1 SNHLY and CDR2 FYNNEI. V shed 7 bases, J shed 5 bases, and the junction held 12 bases outside the gene matches. The CDR3 has 17 residues. CDR3 nucleotide sequence: TGTGCCAGCACCCCACTAGCGGGGGAGCCAAGAACCGGGGAGCTGTTTTTT. Amino acids: CASTPLAGEPRTGELFF.

The sample holds many counts of this clonotype. The CDR3 nucleotides read TGCAGTGCTGAGGGACTGCACAATCAGCCCCAGCATTTT. Translated, it gives CSAEGLHNQPQHF. This chain links TRBV20-1 with TRBJ1-5, with D possibly matching TRBD1 (5 bases). CDR1 and CDR2 from the germline V gene are DFQATT and SNEGSKA (reference sequence). The CDR3 spans 13 residues. Deletions cut 5 bases from V and 3 bases from J, with 11 bases between.

This clonotype was counted at least ten times. The V call is TRBV12-3 or TRBV12-4, the J call TRBJ2-7; D may match TRBD1 or TRBD2 (5 bases each). The CDR3 sequence is 12 residues long. V was trimmed by 3 bases and J by 5 bases, leaving 8 bases between them. CDR3 nucleotides: TGTGCCAGCAGTTTTTGGGACCACGAGCAGTACTTC. This sequence encodes CASSFWDHEQYF.

Many counts were recorded for this clonotype. The chain links TRBV2 to TRBJ2-7; 7 nucleotides match TRBD2. Unmatched junction bases numbered 15, after V lost 9 bases and J lost 7 bases. This CDR3 comprises 14 residues. The germline V gene encodes CDR1 SNHLY and CDR2 FYNNEI. CDR3 nucleotide sequence: TGTGCCAGTGGGAGCCCTAGCGGAGTGGGGGAGCAGTACTTC. Residues: CASGSPSGVGEQYF.

There are many counts of this clonotype. V is TRBV20-1 and J is TRBJ1-5; D gene unclear. Trimming removed 2 bases at V and 1 base at J, with 3 bases between. Germline V gene lookup returns CDR1 DFQATT and CDR2 SNEGSKA (reference sequence). CDR3 length equals 12 residues. In nucleotides, the CDR3 is TGCAGTGCTAGACCGAGCAATCAGCCCCAGCATTTT. Translated, it gives CSARPSNQPQHF.

On this clonotype itself: This could be a read error, since a much larger clone is one nucleotide away. V usage is TRBV20-1 and J usage is TRBJ2-7; 9 nucleotides line up with TRBD2. Germline-derived CDR1 and CDR2 are DFQATT and SNEGSKA (reference sequence). This CDR3 is built from 13 residues. The CDR3 loop reads CSANSGGQGEQHF. CDR3 DNA: TGCAGTGCTAATAGCGGGGGCCAGGGCGAGCAGCACTTC.

The chain recombines TRBV6-1 with TRBJ1-2; the D is unclear. The CDR3 is 16 amino acids. The germline CDR1 and CDR2 sequences are MNHNS and SASEGT. Trimming removed 6 bases from V and 0 bases from J, with 17 bases in between. The CDR3 here is CASRSFSETTNYGYTF. For the CDR3, the DNA is TGTGCCAGCAGGAGCTTCTCAGAGACTACTAACTATGGCTACACCTTC.

This clonotype was observed a handful of times. The chain couples TRBV27 to TRBJ1-1, with 8 bases matching TRBD1. This CDR3 comprises 16 residues. Germline V gives CDR1 MNHEY, CDR2 SMNVEV (reference sequence). The ends lost 2 bases at V and 1 base at J; junction bases unmatched: 6. The DNA of the CDR3 is TGTGCCAGCAGTTTAAGGGCAGGGGGCGCGAACACTGAAGCTTTCTTT. Protein product: CASSLRAGGANTEAFF.

The V gene is TRBV20-1, the J gene TRBJ2-7, with D tentatively TRBD1 (6 bases). The V gene's germline CDR1 is DFQATT and CDR2 SNEGSKA (reference sequence). Trimming removed 4 bases from V and 6 bases from J, with 19 bases in between. The CDR3 is made up of 14 amino acids. CDR3 DNA: TGCAGTGCTAACGGGGACGCAGGGGTAAGCGAGCAGTACTTC. Protein sequence: CSANGDAGVSEQYF.

The chain couples TRBV6-1 to TRBJ1-5; maybe TRBD1 (5 bases). The V end lost 4 bases, the J end lost 8 bases, and 15 bases lay between the germline ends. In germline, CDR1 is MNHNS, CDR2 SASEGT. This CDR3 comprises 14 residues. In DNA form, the CDR3 reads TGTGCCAGCAGTGGGGCGACAGCCCGGAAGCCCCAGCATTTT. Protein sequence: CASSGATARKPQHF.

This clonotype was recorded at least ten times. This CDR3 reads CATLDVYSNQPQHF. DNA of the CDR3: TGTGCCACCTTAGACGTCTATAGCAATCAGCCCCAGCATTTT. V and J are TRBV6-1 and TRBJ1-5; D uncertain. The CDR3 sequence is 14 residues long. Trimming left V 10 bases short and J 0 bases short, with 13 bases between. From germline, CDR1 is MNHNS and CDR2 SASEGT.

The V and J genes are TRBV6-2 or TRBV6-3 and TRBJ1-1; D ambiguous. The CDR3 is 18 residues long. CDR1 and CDR2 (germline): MNHEY, SVGEGT. V lost 2 bases to trimming and J lost 5 bases, with 24 bases between them. CDR3 loop: CASSYNVGVYGNGTEAFF. The CDR3 nucleotides read TGTGCCAGCAGTTACAATGTCGGGGTGTATGGGAATGGAACTGAAGCTTTCTTT.

This clonotype was detected a few times. The chain carries TRBV4-1 and TRBJ1-1, with D possibly TRBD1 on 6 matching bases. This CDR3 is 15 amino acids long. Trimming took off 4 bases at V and 3 bases at J, with 15 bases between the two ends. Germline CDR1 and CDR2: MGHRA and YSYEKL. The CDR3 nucleotides read TGCGCCAGCAGCCCAGGTGGGGGCAGGGACACTGAAGCTTTCTTT. Its protein product is CASSPGGGRDTEAFF.

This clonotype was counted ten times or more. V usage is TRBV14 and J usage is TRBJ1-1; 7 nucleotides line up with TRBD1. Unmatched junction bases numbered 6, after V lost 10 bases and J lost 1 base. CDR3 length equals 13 residues. Germline V gene sequence: CDR1 SGHDN, CDR2 FVKESK. The CDR3 coding sequence is TGTGCCACCACGACAGGGTGGAACACTGAAGCTTTCTTT. This sequence encodes CATTTGWNTEAFF.

This clonotype was seen at least ten times. This chain links TRBV29-1 with TRBJ1-1; a weak D match, TRBD1 (5 bases). The V gene's germline CDR1 is SQVTM and CDR2 ANQGSEA. The CDR3 runs 12 residues. V lost 6 bases, J lost 1 base, and 9 bases lay in between. In DNA form, the CDR3 reads TGCAGCGTGCGGGACGGGAACACTGAAGCTTTCTTT. This translates into CSVRDGNTEAFF.

This sequence joins TRBV3-1 and TRBJ1-1; D may be TRBD1 (5 bases). Trimming stripped 1 base from V and 6 bases from J, with 12 bases between. Germline-derived CDR1 and CDR2 are LGHDT and YNNKEL (reference sequence). The CDR3 runs 14 residues. The CDR3: CASSQVGGSAEAFF. CDR3 bases: TGTGCCAGCAGCCAAGTTGGGGGTTCCGCTGAAGCTTTCTTT.

This clonotype was observed at least ten times. J is TRBJ2-7 and V is TRBV6-5, with D unresolved. This CDR3 is built from 13 residues. Germline CDR1 MNHEY, CDR2 SVGAGI. V dropped 6 bases and J dropped 6 bases, with 15 bases sitting between them. This chain's CDR3 is CASSQEVRIEQYF. CDR3 DNA: TGTGCCAGCAGCCAAGAGGTGCGAATCGAGCAGTACTTC.

This clonotype has a count of ten or more. The CDR3 here is CASSPTPDRGLRYGYTF. The CDR3, as DNA: TGTGCCAGCAGTCCCACACCTGACAGGGGGCTTAGGTATGGCTACACCTTC. The V and J genes are TRBV28 and TRBJ1-2; 10 bases are a match to TRBD1. J lost 5 bases, V lost 5 bases, and 14 bases had no gene match. Germline CDR1 and CDR2: MDHEN and SYDVKM. The CDR3 consists of 17 residues.

The V gene is TRBV24-1, the J gene TRBJ2-7; 9 nucleotides line up with TRBD1. CDR3 length equals 15 residues. CDR1 is KGHDR, CDR2 SFDVKD, per germline. With 1 base clipped from V and 5 bases from J, the junction kept 5 bases outside the gene matches. The CDR3 loop is CATSDFGTGSNEQYF. CDR3 nucleotides: TGTGCCACCAGTGATTTTGGGACAGGGTCCAACGAGCAGTACTTC.

The genes are TRBV13 and TRBJ2-7; perhaps TRBD1 as D (6 bases). With 5 bases removed from V and 3 bases from J, the gap between germline ends came to 14 bases. Per the germline V gene, CDR1 is PRHDT and CDR2 is FYEKMQ (reference sequence). The CDR3 extends over 14 amino acids. The DNA of the CDR3 is TGTGCCAGCAGCCCCTCCAGGGGACACTACGAGCAGTACTTC. Its translation: CASSPSRGHYEQYF.

This chain joins TRBV30 and TRBJ2-2; TRBD2 matches at 10 bases. Germline assignment: CDR1 GTSNPN and CDR2 SVGIG (reference sequence). The CDR3 has 15 residues. V lost 0 bases to trimming and J lost 7 bases; unmatched junction nucleotides: 5. The CDR3 loop reads CAWSVASGGLGELFF. CDR3 bases: TGTGCCTGGAGTGTAGCTAGCGGGGGCCTCGGGGAGCTGTTTTTT.

This clonotype came up many times. This rearrangement joins TRBV2 to TRBJ1-5; weak D call: TRBD1 (5 bases). CDR3 length: 16 amino acids. V was shortened by 4 bases and J by 3 bases, with 16 bases between the two germline ends. Looked up from germline, CDR1 is SNHLY and CDR2 is FYNNEI. The CDR3 loop is CASSGSVGRANQPQHF. Here the CDR3 DNA reads TGTGCCAGCAGTGGGTCGGTAGGCAGGGCCAATCAGCCCCAGCATTTT. Using reference TRBV2 and TRBJ1-5 for the parts outside the CDR3, the full variable domain is EPEVTQTPSHQVTQMGQEVILRCVPISNHLYFYWYRQILGQKVEFLVSFYNNEISEKSEIFDDQFSVERPDGSNFTLKIRSTKLEDSAMYFCASSGSVGRANQPQHFGDGTRLSIL.